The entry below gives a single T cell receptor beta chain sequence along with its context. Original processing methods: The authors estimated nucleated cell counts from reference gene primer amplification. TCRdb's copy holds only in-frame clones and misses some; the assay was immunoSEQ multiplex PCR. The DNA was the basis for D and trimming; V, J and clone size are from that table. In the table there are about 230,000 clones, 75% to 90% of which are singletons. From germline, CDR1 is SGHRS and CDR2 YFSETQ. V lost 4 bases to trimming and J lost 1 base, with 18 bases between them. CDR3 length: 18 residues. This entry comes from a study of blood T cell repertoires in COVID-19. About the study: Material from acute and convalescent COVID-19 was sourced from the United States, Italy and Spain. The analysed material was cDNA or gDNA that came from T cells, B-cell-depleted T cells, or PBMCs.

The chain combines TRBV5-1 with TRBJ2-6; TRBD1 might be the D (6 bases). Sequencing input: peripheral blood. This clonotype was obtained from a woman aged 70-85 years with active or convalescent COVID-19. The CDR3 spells CASSRSRTELSGANVLTF. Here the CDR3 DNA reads TGCGCCAGCAGCCGGTCAAGGACAGAGCTTTCTGGGGCCAACGTCCTGACTTTC.